Listed below are T cell receptor beta chains from one sample, sequenced in a study of blood T cell repertoires in COVID-19. Only in-frame clones appear in the TCRdb table, and some are missing; sequencing was by immunoSEQ multiplex PCR. The data contain about 460,000 clones, more than 85% of them singletons. The source material was PBMCs or T cells enriched from blood (not recorded which). These receptors came from a woman between 55 and 75 years old who had recovered from COVID-19. The CDR3 runs from the conserved cysteine through the conserved F or W. The D gene is left open where the match is weak. Some rows have no size entry. The others give once, few or many, or a class for an expanded clone.

DNA: TGTGCCATCAGTCTTGGGACAAGTTACAATGAGCAGTTCTTC
CDR3: CAISLGTSYNEQFF
length: 14
size: -
V: TRBV10-3
J: TRBJ2-1
D: -

DNA: TGTGCCAGCAGCTTAGATCGGGGCGGGGCAGATACGCAGTATTTT
CDR3: CASSLDRGGADTQYF
length: 15
size: once
V: TRBV11-2
J: TRBJ2-3
D: -

DNA: TGCAGTGCTCTGGACAGGGGCGGCTACACCTTC
CDR3: CSALDRGGYTF
length: 11
size: -
V: TRBV20-1
J: TRBJ1-2
D: TRBD1

DNA: TGTGCCAGCAGCTACAGGGATGGGTTCTATGGCTACACCTTC
CDR3: CASSYRDGFYGYTF
length: 14
size: -
V: TRBV11-2
J: TRBJ1-2
D: -

DNA: TGTGCCAGTAGACGGACTAGCGGGGGGGTATACAATGAGCAGTTCTTC
CDR3: CASRRTSGGVYNEQFF
length: 16
size: -
V: TRBV19
J: TRBJ2-1
D: TRBD2

DNA: TGTGCCAGCAGTCCGGGACAGGTCTATGGCTACACCTTC
CDR3: CASSPGQVYGYTF
length: 13
size: -
V: TRBV6-5
J: TRBJ1-2
D: TRBD1

DNA: TGTGCCAGCCAGGATGACAGGGTCTATGGCTACACCTTC
CDR3: CASQDDRVYGYTF
length: 13
size: once
V: TRBV28
J: TRBJ1-2
D: TRBD1

DNA: TGTGCCAGCAGTCCGAGGAGGGTAGGGGAAGGCGGGGAGCTGTTTTTT
CDR3: CASSPRRVGEGGELFF
length: 16
size: -
V: TRBV27
J: TRBJ2-2
D: -

DNA: TGTGCCAGCAGGGACGACAGGGAAGGTAACTATGGCTACACCTTC
CDR3: CASRDDREGNYGYTF
length: 15
size: -
V: TRBV6-5
J: TRBJ1-2
D: TRBD1

DNA: TGTGCCAGCAGTTTAAAGGAGAATTCACCCCTCCACTTT
CDR3: CASSLKENSPLHF
length: 13
size: -
V: TRBV12-3/TRBV12-4
J: TRBJ1-6
D: -

DNA: TGTGCCAGCAGCATAGGACTCCGTAGAGAGGAAAAACTGTTTTTT
CDR3: CASSIGLRREEKLFF
length: 15
size: -
V: TRBV7-2
J: TRBJ1-4
D: -

DNA: TGTGCCAGCAGCTTGACCGCGGGGGATCCTCCAGATACGCAGTATTTT
CDR3: CASSLTAGDPPDTQYF
length: 16
size: -
V: TRBV5-4
J: TRBJ2-3
D: TRBD2

DNA: TGTGCCAGCAGCTTAGCGTTCGCCGGAGGTGCCCAGTACTTC
CDR3: CASSLAFAGGAQYF
length: 14
size: -
V: TRBV7-2
J: TRBJ2-5
D: -

DNA: TGTGCCAGCAGCCCGACTGCTGGAAACACCATATATTTT
CDR3: CASSPTAGNTIYF
length: 13
size: -
V: TRBV5-4
J: TRBJ1-3
D: -

DNA: TGTGCCAGCAGTTTACTAATGAACACTGAAGCTTTCTTT
CDR3: CASSLLMNTEAFF
length: 13
size: -
V: TRBV27
J: TRBJ1-1
D: -

DNA: TGTGCCAGCAGCCCTAAGACTAGCGGGGGCCGAAATGAGCAGTTCTTC
CDR3: CASSPKTSGGRNEQFF
length: 16
size: -
V: TRBV5-6
J: TRBJ2-1
D: TRBD2

DNA: TGCGCCAGCAGCCAAGTGACAGACGGAAACATTCAGTACTTC
CDR3: CASSQVTDGNIQYF
length: 14
size: -
V: TRBV5-1
J: TRBJ2-4
D: -

DNA: TGCGCCAGCAGCTTTTTTGGGGGGGACAATCAGCCCCAGCATTTT
CDR3: CASSFFGGDNQPQHF
length: 15
size: -
V: TRBV5-1
J: TRBJ1-5
D: -

DNA: TGCAGTGCTAGTGTGGGAGGAGGCTATGGCTACACCTTC
CDR3: CSASVGGGYGYTF
length: 13
size: -
V: TRBV20-1
J: TRBJ1-2
D: -

DNA: TGTGCCAGCAGTGATACAGGGGGCAATCAGCCCCAGCATTTT
CDR3: CASSDTGGNQPQHF
length: 14
size: -
V: TRBV2
J: TRBJ1-5
D: TRBD1

DNA: TGTGCCAGCTCCCGGGAGAACACTGAAGCTTTCTTT
CDR3: CASSRENTEAFF
length: 12
size: -
V: TRBV6-5
J: TRBJ1-1
D: -

DNA: TGTGCCAGTAATCCTGGGGGAGGGAGACGGGATACGCAGTATTTT
CDR3: CASNPGGGRRDTQYF
length: 15
size: few
V: TRBV6-5
J: TRBJ2-3
D: TRBD2

DNA: TGTGCCAGCAGTCAGCGGGGGGGCCCAGATACGCAGTATTTT
CDR3: CASSQRGGPDTQYF
length: 14
size: -
V: TRBV7-2
J: TRBJ2-3
D: TRBD2

DNA: TGCAGCGTTGCAGATTTAAACACTGAAGCTTTCTTT
CDR3: CSVADLNTEAFF
length: 12
size: -
V: TRBV29-1
J: TRBJ1-1
D: -

DNA: TGTGCCAGCAGTTTGCGGACATTCCAGCCCCAGCATTTT
CDR3: CASSLRTFQPQHF
length: 13
size: -
V: TRBV28
J: TRBJ1-5
D: -

DNA: TGTGCCAGCAGGGACAGGCCCCCCGCGGGCTACACCTTC
CDR3: CASRDRPPAGYTF
length: 13
size: few
V: TRBV7-2
J: TRBJ1-2
D: TRBD1

DNA: TGTGCCAGCAGCCCCTTGGCGGGGGCTAAGGATGAGCAGTTCTTC
CDR3: CASSPLAGAKDEQFF
length: 15
size: few
V: TRBV7-9
J: TRBJ2-1
D: -

DNA: TGTGCCACCAGTCCCAGGGCAGATACGCAGTATTTT
CDR3: CATSPRADTQYF
length: 12
size: -
V: TRBV24-1
J: TRBJ2-3
D: -

DNA: TGCAGCGTTAAGAGGGAGGGAGGCACAGATACGCAGTATTTT
CDR3: CSVKREGGTDTQYF
length: 14
size: -
V: TRBV29-1
J: TRBJ2-3
D: TRBD2

DNA: TGTGCCATCAGTGAGTCTTTAGTTGCGGATACGCAGTATTTT
CDR3: CAISESLVADTQYF
length: 14
size: once
V: TRBV10-3
J: TRBJ2-3
D: -

DNA: TGTGCCACCAGTGATCCCTCGGACAGAGGCAATGAGCAGTTCTTC
CDR3: CATSDPSDRGNEQFF
length: 15
size: -
V: TRBV24-1
J: TRBJ2-1
D: -

DNA: TGTGCCAGCTCACCGGCGGGCATAACAGATACGCAGTATTTT
CDR3: CASSPAGITDTQYF
length: 14
size: -
V: TRBV18
J: TRBJ2-3
D: -

DNA: TGTGCCAGCAGCTCTGGAGTAGCGGGGGCCGCTCGCCGAGATACGCAGTATTTT
CDR3: CASSSGVAGAARRDTQYF
length: 18
size: -
V: TRBV5-6
J: TRBJ2-3
D: TRBD2

DNA: TGTGCCAGCAGCTTATCTTGGGTCGGGGGCTACACCTTC
CDR3: CASSLSWVGGYTF
length: 13
size: -
V: TRBV7-2
J: TRBJ1-2
D: -

DNA: TGCAGCGCTAGGACCGGGACTAGTATCGGGGAGCTGTTTTTT
CDR3: CSARTGTSIGELFF
length: 14
size: -
V: TRBV29-1
J: TRBJ2-2
D: TRBD2

DNA: TGCGCCAGCAGCTTGGATGGGACAGGGAACTATGGCTACACCTTC
CDR3: CASSLDGTGNYGYTF
length: 15
size: -
V: TRBV5-1
J: TRBJ1-2
D: TRBD1

DNA: TGTGCCAGCAGCCAAACGGCCTACCAGGGGGCTGGTGGCTACACCTTC
CDR3: CASSQTAYQGAGGYTF
length: 16
size: -
V: TRBV4-2
J: TRBJ1-2
D: TRBD1

DNA: TGTGCCAGCAGAGATGGTACAGGAAGCTTCGATGGCTACACCTTC
CDR3: CASRDGTGSFDGYTF
length: 15
size: once
V: TRBV9
J: TRBJ1-2
D: -

DNA: TGTGCCAGCTCACCAAGGACAGGGAATTCACCCCTCCACTTT
CDR3: CASSPRTGNSPLHF
length: 14
size: -
V: TRBV18
J: TRBJ1-6
D: TRBD1

DNA: TGTGCCAGCAACCGGGACAGGGGAACCCCCCTCCACTTT
CDR3: CASNRDRGTPLHF
length: 13
size: -
V: TRBV3-1/TRBV3-2
J: TRBJ1-6
D: TRBD1

DNA: TGCAGCGTTGGGTCCGGGATTAACTATGGCTACACCTTC
CDR3: CSVGSGINYGYTF
length: 13
size: -
V: TRBV29-1
J: TRBJ1-2
D: -

DNA: TGTGCCAGCAGCCCCGGGACAGGGGTAAACTCTGGAAACACCATATATTTT
CDR3: CASSPGTGVNSGNTIYF
length: 17
size: -
V: TRBV9
J: TRBJ1-3
D: TRBD1

DNA: TGTGCCAGCAGTGAAGGGGGGAGAAGATGTGAAGCTTTCTTT
CDR3: CASSEGGRRCEAFF
length: 14
size: -
V: TRBV25-1
J: TRBJ1-1
D: -

DNA: TGTGCCAGCAGTGCACTAAATAGCAATCAGCCCCAGCATTTT
CDR3: CASSALNSNQPQHF
length: 14
size: -
V: TRBV27
J: TRBJ1-5
D: -

DNA: TGCGCCAGCAGCTTTAGCGGGGGGAGCTCCTACAATGAGCAGTTCTTC
CDR3: CASSFSGGSSYNEQFF
length: 16
size: -
V: TRBV5-1
J: TRBJ2-1
D: TRBD2

DNA: TGCGCCAGCAGCCCTGCTTGGAGGGACAGATACAATGAGCAGTTCTTC
CDR3: CASSPAWRDRYNEQFF
length: 16
size: once
V: TRBV4-1
J: TRBJ2-1
D: -

DNA: TGTGCCAGTAAGGCGTCCGGGCAGCCCCAGCATTTT
CDR3: CASKASGQPQHF
length: 12
size: few
V: TRBV19
J: TRBJ1-5
D: -

DNA: TGTGCCAGCAGTGAAGCCTCTTCGGCAGGTAGTAGTTCACCCCTCCACTTT
CDR3: CASSEASSAGSSSPLHF
length: 17
size: -
V: TRBV2
J: TRBJ1-6
D: -

DNA: TGTGCCAGTAGTATGACAGTAGGCTCTGGGGCCAACGTCCTGACTTTC
CDR3: CASSMTVGSGANVLTF
length: 16
size: -
V: TRBV19
J: TRBJ2-6
D: -

DNA: TGTGCCACCCAGGGGAAGACAACTGAAGCTTTCTTT
CDR3: CATQGKTTEAFF
length: 12
size: few
V: TRBV24-1
J: TRBJ1-1
D: -

DNA: TGTGCCAGCAGTTTCCTTAGCGGGGGGGCCGGTAATGAGCAGTTCTTC
CDR3: CASSFLSGGAGNEQFF
length: 16
size: -
V: TRBV28
J: TRBJ2-1
D: TRBD2

DNA: TGTGCCAGCAGCCAAAGAAGCGGGGCGACAGATACGCAGTATTTT
CDR3: CASSQRSGATDTQYF
length: 15
size: -
V: TRBV3-1/TRBV3-2
J: TRBJ2-3
D: TRBD2

DNA: TGTGCCAGCAGTCGTCAAACAGGGAACTATGGCTACACCTTC
CDR3: CASSRQTGNYGYTF
length: 14
size: few
V: TRBV27
J: TRBJ1-2
D: -